The T cell receptor beta chain described here comes from a study of memory CD4+ T cells and cytomegalovirus serostatus. The sort gate was single viable CD3+CD4+CD8-CD45RO+ cells for memory CD4+ T cells. The method was immunoSEQ multiplex PCR; TCRdb's version includes in-frame clones alone and lacks a portion of them. The sample comprises under 55,000 clones, around 88% of which are singletons, and 1.5% to 2% rests with the top ten. Per germline, CDR1 MNHEY and CDR2 SMNVEV (reference sequence). The V end lost 6 bases, the J end lost 6 bases, and 20 bases lay between the germline ends. CDR3 length: 15 amino acids.

The chain joins TRBV27 to TRBJ1-1; D uncertain. The source is an adult in good health and CMV-seropositive. Sequencing used memory CD4+ T cells from blood. The DNA of the CDR3 is TGTGCCAGCAGCCAGACCGTCCCTGGTAGGCCTGAAGCTTTCTTT. Translation gives CASSQTVPGRPEAFF.